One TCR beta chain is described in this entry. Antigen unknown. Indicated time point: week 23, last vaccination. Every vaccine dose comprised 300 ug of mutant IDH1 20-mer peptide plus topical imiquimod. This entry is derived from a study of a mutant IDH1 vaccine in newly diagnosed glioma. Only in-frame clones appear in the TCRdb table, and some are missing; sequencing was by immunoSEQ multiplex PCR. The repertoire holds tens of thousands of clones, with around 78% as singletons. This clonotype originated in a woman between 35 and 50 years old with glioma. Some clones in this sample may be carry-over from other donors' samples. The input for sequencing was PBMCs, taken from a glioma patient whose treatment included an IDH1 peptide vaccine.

CDR3 in DNA: TGTGCCAGCAGCTTTGTACAGGGGAAAGAGTCAACCGGCTACACCTTC. Translation: CASSFVQGKESTGYTF. The genes are TRBV7-9 and TRBJ1-2, with TRBD1 matching 7 bases. The CDR3 extends over 16 amino acids. Germline CDR1 is SEHNR and CDR2 is FQNEAQ (reference sequence). V shed 3 bases and J 8 bases; nucleotides not matched to a gene: 15.